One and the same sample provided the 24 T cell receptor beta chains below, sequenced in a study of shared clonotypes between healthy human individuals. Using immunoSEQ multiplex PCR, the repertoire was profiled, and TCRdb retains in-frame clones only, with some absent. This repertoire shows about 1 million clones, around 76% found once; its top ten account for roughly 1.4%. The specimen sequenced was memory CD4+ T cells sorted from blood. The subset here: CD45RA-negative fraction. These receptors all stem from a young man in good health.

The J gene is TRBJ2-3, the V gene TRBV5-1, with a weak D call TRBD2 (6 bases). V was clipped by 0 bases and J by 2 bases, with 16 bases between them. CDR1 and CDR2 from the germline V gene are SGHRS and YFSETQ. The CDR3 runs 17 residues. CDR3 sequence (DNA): TGCGCCAGCAGCTTGGCCCCTGTAGCGGAGACCACAGATACGCAGTATTTT. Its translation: CASSLAPVAETTDTQYF.

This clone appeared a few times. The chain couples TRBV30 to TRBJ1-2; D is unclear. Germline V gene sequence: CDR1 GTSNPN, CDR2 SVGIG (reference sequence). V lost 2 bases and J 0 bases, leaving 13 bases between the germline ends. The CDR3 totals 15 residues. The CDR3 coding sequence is TGTGCCTGGAGTCGTCAGGCCACCTCTAACTATGGCTACACCTTC. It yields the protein CAWSRQATSNYGYTF.

The CDR3 region is CASSVDRGGGTEAFF. DNA for the CDR3: TGTGCCAGCAGCGTTGACAGGGGTGGAGGCACTGAAGCTTTCTTT. The chain couples TRBV9 to TRBJ1-1; 8 nucleotides align to TRBD1. The V and J ends lost 2 bases and 4 bases, in that order; junction bases with no gene match: 7. The germline V gene encodes CDR1 SGDLS and CDR2 YYNGEE. The CDR3 loop spans 15 amino acids.

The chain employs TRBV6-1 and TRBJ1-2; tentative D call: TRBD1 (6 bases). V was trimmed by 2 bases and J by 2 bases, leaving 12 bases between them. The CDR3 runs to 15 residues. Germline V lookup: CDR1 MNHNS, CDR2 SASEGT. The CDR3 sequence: CASSEPYTGNYGYTF. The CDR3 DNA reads TGTGCCAGCAGTGAACCCTATACAGGGAACTATGGCTACACCTTC.

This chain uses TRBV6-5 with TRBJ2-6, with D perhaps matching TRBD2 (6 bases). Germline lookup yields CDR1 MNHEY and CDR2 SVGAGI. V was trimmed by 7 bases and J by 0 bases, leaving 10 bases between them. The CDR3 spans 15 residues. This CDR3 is CASKHGSSGANVLTF. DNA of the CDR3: TGTGCCAGCAAACACGGGAGCTCTGGGGCCAACGTCCTGACTTTC.

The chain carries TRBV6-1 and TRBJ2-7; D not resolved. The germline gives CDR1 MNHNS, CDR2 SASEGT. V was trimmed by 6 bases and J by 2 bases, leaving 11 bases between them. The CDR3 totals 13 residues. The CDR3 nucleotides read TGTGCCAGCAGCCAACTCGGGCCCTACGAGCAGTACTTC. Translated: CASSQLGPYEQYF.

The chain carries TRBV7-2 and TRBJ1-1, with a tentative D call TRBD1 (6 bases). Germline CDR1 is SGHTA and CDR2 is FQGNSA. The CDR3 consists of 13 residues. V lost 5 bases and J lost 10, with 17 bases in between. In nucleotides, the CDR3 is TGTGCCAGCAGCCTTATGGGACAACCCGGAGCTTTCTTT. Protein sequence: CASSLMGQPGAFF.

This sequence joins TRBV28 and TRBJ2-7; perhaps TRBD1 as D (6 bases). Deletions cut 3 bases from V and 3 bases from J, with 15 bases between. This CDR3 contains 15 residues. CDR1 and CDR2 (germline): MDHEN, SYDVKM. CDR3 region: CASSFGGNKHYEQYF. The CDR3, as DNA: TGTGCCAGCAGTTTTGGGGGCAACAAACACTACGAGCAGTACTTC.

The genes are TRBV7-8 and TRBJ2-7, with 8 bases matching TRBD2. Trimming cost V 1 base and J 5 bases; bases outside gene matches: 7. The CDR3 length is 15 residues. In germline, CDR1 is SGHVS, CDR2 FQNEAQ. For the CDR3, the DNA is TGTGCCAGCAGCTTAGACGGCGGGAGGAACGACGAGCAGTACTTC. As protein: CASSLDGGRNDEQYF.

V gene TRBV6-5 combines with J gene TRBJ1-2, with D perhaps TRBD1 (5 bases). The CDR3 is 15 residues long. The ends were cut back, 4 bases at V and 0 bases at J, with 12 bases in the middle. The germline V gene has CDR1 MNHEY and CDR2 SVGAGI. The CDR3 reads CASSWGTKANYGYTF. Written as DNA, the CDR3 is TGTGCCAGCAGTTGGGGGACGAAAGCTAACTATGGCTACACCTTC.

The CDR3 region has the DNA TGTGCCAGCCTTTCCACGGGACCAGTCGGCGGGGCCAACGTCCTGACTTTC. The encoded protein is CASLSTGPVGGANVLTF. The rearrangement joins TRBV19 to TRBJ2-6; D may correspond to TRBD1 or TRBD2 (5 bases each). In germline, CDR1 is LNHDA, CDR2 SQIVND (reference sequence). The CDR3 has 17 amino acids. The ends were cut back, 9 bases at V and 4 bases at J, with 22 bases in the middle.

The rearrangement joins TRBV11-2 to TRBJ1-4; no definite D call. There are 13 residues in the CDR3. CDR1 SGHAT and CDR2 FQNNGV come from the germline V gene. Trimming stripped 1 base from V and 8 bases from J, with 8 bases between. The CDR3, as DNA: TGTGCCAGCAGCTTAGCCCTGAGGGAAAAACTGTTTTTT. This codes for CASSLALREKLFF.

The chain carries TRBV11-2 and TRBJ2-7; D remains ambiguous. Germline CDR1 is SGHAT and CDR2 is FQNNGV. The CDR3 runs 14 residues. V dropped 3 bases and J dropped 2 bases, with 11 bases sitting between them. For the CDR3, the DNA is TGTGCCAGCAGCTTTCTTGCAGTCCCCTACGAGCAGTACTTC. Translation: CASSFLAVPYEQYF. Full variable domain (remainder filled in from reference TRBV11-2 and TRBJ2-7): EAGVAQSPRYKIIEKRQSVAFWCNPISGHATLYWYQQILGQGPKLLIQFQNNGVVDDSQLPKDRFSAERLKGVDSTLKIQPAKLEDSAVYLCASSFLAVPYEQYFGPGTRLTVT.

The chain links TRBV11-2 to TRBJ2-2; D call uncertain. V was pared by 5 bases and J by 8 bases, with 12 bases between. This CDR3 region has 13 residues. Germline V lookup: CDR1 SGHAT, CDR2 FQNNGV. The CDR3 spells CASSPQLEGELFF. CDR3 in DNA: TGTGCCAGCAGCCCGCAACTTGAGGGGGAGCTGTTTTTT.

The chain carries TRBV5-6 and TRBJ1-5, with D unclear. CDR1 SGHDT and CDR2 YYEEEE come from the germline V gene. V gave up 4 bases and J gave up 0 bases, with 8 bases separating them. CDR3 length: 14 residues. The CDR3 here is CASSAGNSNQPQHF. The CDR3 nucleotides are TGTGCCAGCAGCGCCGGTAATAGCAATCAGCCCCAGCATTTT.

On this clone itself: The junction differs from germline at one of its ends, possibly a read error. Written as DNA, the CDR3 is TGTGCCAGCAGTGAAGCTACGGCAGGGGCCCTTTTC. This gives the protein CASSEATAGALF. The chain links TRBV2 to TRBJ2-7, with D maybe TRBD1 (6 bases). From germline, CDR1 is SNHLY and CDR2 FYNNEI. CDR3 size: 12 residues.

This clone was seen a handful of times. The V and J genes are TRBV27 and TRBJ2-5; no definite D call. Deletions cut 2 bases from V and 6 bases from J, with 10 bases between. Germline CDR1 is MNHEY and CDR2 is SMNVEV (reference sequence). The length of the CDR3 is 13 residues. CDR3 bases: TGTGCCAGCAGTTTAAATTTGGGGAAGACCCAGTACTTC. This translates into CASSLNLGKTQYF.

CDR3 loop: CASSYQGRYGYTF. DNA for the CDR3: TGTGCCAGCTCCTATCAGGGGCGGTATGGCTACACCTTC. The genes are TRBV6-5 and TRBJ1-2, with D perhaps matching TRBD1 (6 bases). Germline CDR1 MNHEY, CDR2 SVGAGI. With 8 bases removed from V and 5 bases from J, the gap between germline ends came to 15 bases. This CDR3 is built from 13 residues.

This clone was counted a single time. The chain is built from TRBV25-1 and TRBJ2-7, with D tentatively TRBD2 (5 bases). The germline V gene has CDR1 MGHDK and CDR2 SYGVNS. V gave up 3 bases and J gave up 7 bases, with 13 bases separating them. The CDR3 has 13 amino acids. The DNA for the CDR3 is TGTGCCAGCAGTGAGCCCGGGATCGAGGAGCAGTACTTC. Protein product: CASSEPGIEEQYF.

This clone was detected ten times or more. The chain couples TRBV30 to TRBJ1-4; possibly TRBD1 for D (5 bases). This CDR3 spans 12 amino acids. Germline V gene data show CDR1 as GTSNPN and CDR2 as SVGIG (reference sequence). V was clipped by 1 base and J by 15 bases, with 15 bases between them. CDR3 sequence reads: CAWSGGTAAVFF. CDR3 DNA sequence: TGTGCCTGGAGTGGGGGGACGGCGGCGGTGTTTTTT.

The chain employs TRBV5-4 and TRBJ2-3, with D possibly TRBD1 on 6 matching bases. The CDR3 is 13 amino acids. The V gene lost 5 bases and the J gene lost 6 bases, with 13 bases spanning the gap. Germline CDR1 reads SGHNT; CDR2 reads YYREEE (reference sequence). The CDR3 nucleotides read TGTGCCAGCAGACAGGGACCCGGGGATACGCAGTATTTT. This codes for CASRQGPGDTQYF.

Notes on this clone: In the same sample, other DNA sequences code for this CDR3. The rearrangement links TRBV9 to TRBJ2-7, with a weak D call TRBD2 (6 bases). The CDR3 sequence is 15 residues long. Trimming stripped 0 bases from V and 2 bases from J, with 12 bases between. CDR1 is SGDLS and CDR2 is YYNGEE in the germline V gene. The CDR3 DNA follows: TGTGCCAGCAGCGTAGCTATCGGGAGCGCCTACGAGCAGTACTTC. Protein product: CASSVAIGSAYEQYF.

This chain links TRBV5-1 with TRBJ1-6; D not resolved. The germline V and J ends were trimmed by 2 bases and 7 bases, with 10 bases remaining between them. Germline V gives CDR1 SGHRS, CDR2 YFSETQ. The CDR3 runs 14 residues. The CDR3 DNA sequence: TGCGCCAGCAGCTTTGGTGCCGGGAATTCACCCCTCCACTTT. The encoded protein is CASSFGAGNSPLHF.

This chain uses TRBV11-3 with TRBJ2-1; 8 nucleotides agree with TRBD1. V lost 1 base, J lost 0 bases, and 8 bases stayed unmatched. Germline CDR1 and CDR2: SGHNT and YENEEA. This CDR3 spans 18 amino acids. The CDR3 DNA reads TGTGCCAGCAGCTTAGGTTCAGGGGGCGGAAGCTCCTACAATGAGCAGTTCTTC. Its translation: CASSLGSGGGSSYNEQFF.